These 2 T cell receptor beta chains were all obtained from the same sample, sequenced in a study of OX40 agonist ivuxolimab in advanced cancers. TCRdb's copy holds only in-frame clones and misses some; the assay was immunoSEQ multiplex PCR. The table includes about 61,000 clones, less than 90% detected once. The sample was CD4+ or CD8+ T cells sorted from blood, taken in a trial of the OX40 agonist ivuxolimab. The source is an adult with an advanced solid tumor such as melanoma, head and neck, liver or kidney cancer.

The V call is TRBV27, the J call TRBJ1-1; a possible D gene is TRBD1 (6 bases). The CDR3 totals 15 residues. The germline V gene has CDR1 MNHEY and CDR2 SMNVEV (reference sequence). Trimming removed 6 bases from V and 0 bases from J, with 14 bases in between. This chain's CDR3 is CASSPRGSLNTEAFF. The CDR3 bases are TGTGCCAGCAGCCCAAGGGGGAGCCTGAACACTGAAGCTTTCTTT.

This rearrangement joins TRBV18 to TRBJ2-1; D may be TRBD2 (7 bases). Between the trimmed V and J ends, which lost 5 bases and 7 bases, there was a span of 18 bases. Germline CDR1 KGHSH, CDR2 LQKENI. The CDR3 spans 15 residues. The CDR3 loop is CASSSAGAGGNEQFF. The CDR3 DNA sequence: TGTGCCAGCTCATCGGCGGGGGCTGGGGGTAATGAGCAGTTCTTC.